A single sample gave rise to the 8 T cell receptor beta chains below, sequenced in a study of T cells after yellow fever vaccination. TCRdb analysed the 5' RACE reads with MiXCR anew, one entry per CDR3 protein. The top ten hold approximately 15% of the sample, which has 500,000 to 650,000 distinct CDR3 sequences, about a sixth seen once. Source: PBMCs, taken 5 days after the first yellow fever vaccination. Receptors originate from a young man who received the YFV17D yellow fever vaccine.

This chain links TRBV4-3 with TRBJ2-2, with 9 bases aligning to TRBD2. This CDR3 has 18 residues. Germline CDR1 LGHNA, CDR2 YSLEER. V shed 0 bases and J 0 bases; nucleotides not matched to a gene: 5. The CDR3 here is CASSQDQLAGSNTGELFF. CDR3 bases: TGCGCCAGCAGCCAAGATCAACTAGCGGGTTCGAACACCGGGGAGCTGTTTTTT.

This clonotype was recorded a few times. The gene calls are TRBV11-2 and TRBJ2-1; a possible D gene is TRBD1 (5 bases). The V end was cut by 4 bases, the J end by 2 bases, with 12 bases between. The CDR3 is made up of 15 amino acids. Looked up from germline, CDR1 is SGHAT and CDR2 is FQNNGV. The CDR3 protein is CASSWGPDPYNEQFF. CDR3 sequence (DNA): TGTGCCAGCAGCTGGGGCCCAGATCCCTACAATGAGCAGTTCTTC.

This chain uses TRBV18 with TRBJ1-3, with D maybe TRBD1 (5 bases). V was pared by 3 bases and J by 1 base, with 7 bases between. This CDR3 has 14 amino acids. Germline CDR1 KGHSH, CDR2 LQKENI. The CDR3, as DNA: TGTGCCAGCTCACCGCGACAGTCTGGAAACACCATATATTTT. Protein product: CASSPRQSGNTIYF. Full variable domain (missing parts from reference TRBV18 and TRBJ1-3): NAGVMQNPRHLVRRRGQEARLRCSPMKGHSHVYWYRQLPEEGLKFMVYLQKENIIDESGMPKERFSAEFPKEGPSILRIQQVVRGDSAAYFCASSPRQSGNTIYFGEGSWLTVV.

The table lists this clonotype with a few counts. The chain carries TRBV13 and TRBJ2-3; D is possibly TRBD2 (6 bases). The CDR3 totals 15 residues. V was trimmed by 0 bases and J by 4 bases, leaving 11 bases between them. Germline lookup yields CDR1 PRHDT and CDR2 FYEKMQ (reference sequence). The CDR3 bases are TGTGCCAGCAGCTTAGGGGAGAGGGAGGCAGATACGCAGTATTTT. Translating it yields CASSLGEREADTQYF.

The chain uses TRBV29-1 and TRBJ1-2, with D unclear. V lost 7 bases to trimming and J lost 0 bases, with 6 bases between them. Germline CDR1 SQVTM, CDR2 ANQGSEA. The CDR3 sequence is 11 residues long. CDR3 sequence reads: CSAMSNYGYTF. CDR3 bases: TGCAGCGCGATGTCTAACTATGGCTACACCTTC.

This rearrangement joins TRBV7-2 to TRBJ2-3; possible D gene TRBD2, 5 bases. CDR1 is SGHTA and CDR2 is FQGNSA in the germline V gene. V shed 5 bases and J shed 7 bases, with 16 bases lying between them. This CDR3 has 14 residues. CDR3 coding DNA: TGTGCCAGCAGCCTACCACGGGGAGTTTATACGCAGTATTTT. It codes for CASSLPRGVYTQYF.

The rearrangement joins TRBV12-3 or TRBV12-4 to TRBJ2-5, with 7 bases identical to TRBD2. V trimming: 5 bases; J trimming: 13 bases; junction bases outside the gene matches: 10. The CDR3 covers 12 residues. The CDR3 region has the DNA TGTGCCAGCAGTACCCCAGGACTAGGGATGTACTTC. It yields the protein CASSTPGLGMYF.

V gene TRBV7-2 combines with J gene TRBJ2-5; 9 bases line up with TRBD2. Germline V gene lookup returns CDR1 SGHTA and CDR2 FQGNSA. CDR3 size: 14 residues. Trimming at V came to 1 base and at J to 5 bases, leaving 2 bases not matched to a gene. The CDR3 sequence is CASSLGGLAETQYF. CDR3 nucleotide sequence: TGTGCCAGCAGCTTAGGGGGACTAGCTGAGACCCAGTACTTC.